A single sample gave rise to the 11 T cell receptor beta chains below, sequenced in a study of blood T cell repertoires in COVID-19. The method was immunoSEQ multiplex PCR; TCRdb's version includes in-frame clones alone and lacks a portion of them. The table has a few hundred thousand clones, approximately 78% seen once; the top ten hold about 3.2%. The sequenced sample consisted of peripheral blood. The receptors stem from a woman aged 18-30 years with acute or convalescent COVID-19.

V is TRBV6-5 and J is TRBJ2-2; no reliable D call. Trimming pared 2 bases from V and 2 bases from J, leaving 3 bases between. Germline-derived CDR1 and CDR2 are MNHEY and SVGAGI. There are 13 residues in the CDR3. The CDR3 coding sequence is TGTGCCAGCAGTTACCCTAACACCGGGGAGCTGTTTTTT. This gives the protein CASSYPNTGELFF.

The V gene is TRBV28, the J gene TRBJ2-7; 7 positions match TRBD2. This CDR3 is 14 amino acids long. V shed 6 bases and J 4 bases; nucleotides not matched to a gene: 9. Germline CDR1 MDHEN, CDR2 SYDVKM. The CDR3 region is CASSPGTGGYEQYF. The CDR3 DNA reads TGTGCCAGCAGCCCCGGGACGGGGGGATACGAGCAGTACTTC. The complete variable domain, with remaining parts taken from reference TRBV28 and TRBJ2-7, reads DVKVTQSSRYLVKRTGEKVFLECVQDMDHENMFWYRQDPGLGLRLIYFSYDVKMKEKGDIPEGYSVSREKKERFSLILESASTNQTSMYLCASSPGTGGYEQYFGPGTRLTVT.

This clone was seen once. This CDR3 is also generated by other DNA sequences in the sample. This rearrangement joins TRBV10-3 to TRBJ2-5; D is perhaps TRBD2 (6 bases). Trimming took 2 bases from V and 5 from J, leaving 12 bases between them. The germline CDR1 and CDR2 sequences are ENHRY and SYGVKD. CDR3 length: 14 residues. The DNA for the CDR3 is TGTGCCATCAGTGAGGGGGGGAACAGGGAGACCCAGTACTTC. Protein sequence: CAISEGGNRETQYF.

V gene TRBV29-1 combines with J gene TRBJ2-7; 9 bases line up with TRBD2. With 2 bases clipped from V and 4 bases from J, the junction kept 9 bases outside the gene matches. CDR3 length: 15 amino acids. Germline CDR1 and CDR2: SQVTM and ANQGSEA. This CDR3 reads CSVELGSGSEYEQYF. For the CDR3, the DNA is TGCAGCGTTGAATTGGGTAGCGGGAGCGAATACGAGCAGTACTTC.

V is TRBV13 and J is TRBJ1-5; D remains ambiguous. V was shortened by 1 base and J by 1 base, with 8 bases between the two germline ends. Germline CDR1 PRHDT, CDR2 FYEKMQ (reference sequence). The CDR3 has 15 residues. CDR3 coding DNA: TGTGCCAGCAGCTTAGCGGGAACAAGCAATCAGCCCCAGCATTTT. Protein sequence: CASSLAGTSNQPQHF.

This chain links TRBV4-3 with TRBJ2-2; 11 bases line up with TRBD2. The CDR3 consists of 21 residues. V was pared by 0 bases and J by 1 base, with 13 bases of the junction left unmatched. In germline, CDR1 is LGHNA, CDR2 YSLEER. This CDR3 is CASSQEGVIAGGPRNTGELFF. In DNA form, the CDR3 reads TGCGCCAGCAGCCAAGAGGGTGTGATAGCGGGAGGGCCACGGAACACCGGGGAGCTGTTTTTT.

This chain joins TRBV5-4 and TRBJ2-3; TRBD2 matches 7 bases. Per germline, CDR1 SGHNT and CDR2 YYREEE (reference sequence). V was clipped by 4 bases and J by 4 bases; unmatched bases: 15. This CDR3 has 17 amino acids. This chain's CDR3 is CASSLGHVGRGADTQYF. Written as DNA, the CDR3 is TGTGCCAGCAGCCTGGGTCATGTAGGCCGGGGGGCAGATACGCAGTATTTT.

J is TRBJ1-6 and V is TRBV19; the D gene is possibly TRBD1 (5 bases). V lost 2 bases and J lost 5, with 10 bases in between. CDR3 size: 15 residues. Germline CDR1 and CDR2: LNHDA and SQIVND (reference sequence). This chain's CDR3 is CASSIQGRNNSPLHF. CDR3 nucleotides: TGTGCCAGTAGTATACAGGGTAGGAATAATTCACCCCTCCACTTT.

The rearrangement links TRBV7-2 to TRBJ2-1; 10 bases map to TRBD2. In germline, CDR1 is SGHTA, CDR2 FQGNSA. This CDR3 is 15 amino acids long. V shed 4 bases and J 6 bases; nucleotides not matched to a gene: 6. The CDR3 is CASSSRLAGINEQFF. CDR3 nucleotide sequence: TGTGCCAGCAGCTCCAGACTAGCGGGCATCAATGAGCAGTTCTTC.

The V and J genes are TRBV4-3 and TRBJ2-1, with a tentative D call TRBD1 (6 bases). The CDR3 is 13 residues long. Per the germline V gene, CDR1 is LGHNA and CDR2 is YSLEER. V was trimmed by 5 bases and J by 12 bases, leaving 17 bases between them. The CDR3 nucleotides read TGCGCCAGCAGCTCAACACACCAGGGGACGCAGTTCTTC. This translates into CASSSTHQGTQFF.

About this clone: One junction end disagrees with the germline gene, perhaps due to a read error. The V gene is TRBV7-7, the J gene TRBJ2-5; the match to TRBD2 covers 10 bases. The CDR3 loop spans 16 amino acids. Germline assignment: CDR1 SSHAT and CDR2 FNYEAQ (reference sequence). CDR3 nucleotides: TGTGCTAGCAGCTTAGTGGCTAGCGGGAGCCAAGAGACCCAGTACTTC. This sequence encodes CASSLVASGSQETQYF. Full variable domain (outside the CDR3, taken from reference TRBV7-7 and TRBJ2-5): GAGVSQSPRYKVTKRGQDVTLRCDPISSHATLYWYQQALGQGPEFLTYFNYEAQPDKSGLPSDRFSAERPEGSISTLTIQRTEQRDSAMYRCASSLVASGSQETQYFGPGTRLLVL.